This T cell receptor beta chain was sequenced during a study of blood T cells in healthy people across ages. General observations from the study: As age increased, TCR beta diversity per million T cells fell in a roughly linear fashion.

Each sample used at least 6 million PBMCs. Germline assignment: CDR1 SGHRS and CDR2 YFSETQ. The CDR3 totals 15 residues. The second PCR ran roughly 6 to 11 cycles with a sample-barcoded 5' primer and J-beta primers. Every cDNA molecule bore a tag from a template-switch adaptor containing 12 random nucleotides. TCRdb recomputed calls from the 5' RACE reads with MiXCR, one row per CDR3 protein. The sample holds around 1,500,000 distinct CDR3 sequences, around 39% seen once. A remark on this clonotype: Its target is not known. One junction end does not reproduce the germline sequence, and a read error may be involved.

V is TRBV5-1 and J is TRBJ2-1, with D possibly matching TRBD1 (5 bases). Sequencing used blood. This TCR came from a woman under 30 in good health. As DNA, the CDR3 is TGCACCAGCAGCTTGGTTCTTTCAGGGCACAATGAGCAGTTCTTC. This codes for CTSSLVLSGHNEQFF.